Included here is one T cell receptor beta chain sequence, with context. Its antigen is as yet unknown. Per germline, CDR1 SNHLY and CDR2 FYNNEI. With V trimmed by 6 bases and J by 4 bases, 4 bases remained unmatched. This CDR3 has 13 amino acids. This entry is derived from a study of CD8+CD57+ T cells in acquired aplastic anemia. The overall study: CD4+ and CD8+ cells, once sorted, gave DNA averaging around 3.4 ug. Roughly 9.8 million reads, on average, were obtained for CD4+ cells from healthy donors. Regarding the study as a whole: Twenty-nine was the count of CD8+ CDR3 sequences that patients shared with controls. The study found no significant CD8+ Simpson's diversity difference between patients and controls.

Genomic DNA, serving as template, underwent TCR beta VDJ and CDR3 profiling. TCRdb used MiXCR to reprocess the reads, holding one entry per CDR3 protein. Among approximately 160,000 distinct CDR3 sequences listed, approximately 44% were seen once. This receptor was obtained from a human donor in good health. V usage is TRBV2 and J usage is TRBJ1-1, with 8 bases matching TRBD1. The sample taken for sequencing was sorted CD4+, CD8+, or CD8+CD57+ T cells (not recorded which) from PBMCs. The chain's CDR3 is CASRTDRGTEAFF. CDR3 in DNA: TGTGCCAGCAGAACCGACAGGGGCACTGAAGCTTTCTTT.